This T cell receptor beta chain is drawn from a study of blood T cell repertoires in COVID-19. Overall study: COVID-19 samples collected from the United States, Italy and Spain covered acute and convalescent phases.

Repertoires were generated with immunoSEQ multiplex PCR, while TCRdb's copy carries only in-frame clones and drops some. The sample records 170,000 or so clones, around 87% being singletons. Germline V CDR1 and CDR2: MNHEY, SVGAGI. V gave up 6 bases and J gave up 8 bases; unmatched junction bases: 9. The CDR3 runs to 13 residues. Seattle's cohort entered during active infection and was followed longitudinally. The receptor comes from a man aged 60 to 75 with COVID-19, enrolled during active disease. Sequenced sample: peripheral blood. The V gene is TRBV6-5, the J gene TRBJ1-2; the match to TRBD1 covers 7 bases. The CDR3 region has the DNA TGTGCCAGCAGACCTTCAGGGGGAGGCGGCTACACCTTC. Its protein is CASRPSGGGGYTF.